Below are 22 T cell receptor beta chains sequenced from a single sample in a study of cytomegalovirus exposure and HLA in healthy donors. Data came from immunoSEQ multiplex PCR; TCRdb stores just in-frame clones and leaves some out. Here the sample spans 150,000 to 180,000 clones, around 84% being singletons. Sequenced material: PBMCs. The receptors were gathered from a human donor in good health.

V gene TRBV11-2 combines with J gene TRBJ1-4; D might be TRBD1 (6 bases). Germline CDR1 and CDR2: SGHAT and FQNNGV. CDR3 length: 15 residues. Trimming removed 1 base at V and 2 bases at J, with 8 bases between. The CDR3 is CASSLGGGTNEKLFF. CDR3 DNA: TGTGCCAGCAGCTTAGGGGGGGGCACTAATGAAAAACTGTTTTTT.

The chain links TRBV5-4 to TRBJ2-5; 9 nucleotides line up with TRBD2. The CDR3 length is 17 residues. V lost 0 bases to trimming and J lost 2 bases; unmatched junction nucleotides: 8. Germline CDR1 and CDR2: SGHNT and YYREEE (reference sequence). The DNA of the CDR3 is TGTGCCAGCAGCTTGGCCGGAAGCGGGAGGCTGCAAGAGACCCAGTACTTC. Translating it yields CASSLAGSGRLQETQYF. Variable domain in full (rest from reference TRBV5-4 and TRBJ2-5): ETGVTQSPTHLIKTRGQQVTLRCSSQSGHNTVSWYQQALGQGPQFIFQYYREEENGRGNFPPRFSGLQFPNYSSELNVNALELDDSALYLCASSLAGSGRLQETQYFGPGTRLLVL.

The CDR3 region is CASSFGAYEQYF. The CDR3 coding sequence is TGTGCCAGCAGCTTCGGGGCCTACGAGCAGTACTTC. The chain couples TRBV11-2 to TRBJ2-7, with D maybe TRBD2 (5 bases). V was trimmed by 3 bases and J by 2 bases, leaving 5 bases between them. This CDR3 contains 12 residues. Germline V lookup: CDR1 SGHAT, CDR2 FQNNGV.

The V call is TRBV9, the J call TRBJ2-1; 10 nucleotides match TRBD2. V gave up 4 bases and J gave up 6 bases; unmatched junction bases: 7. Germline values: CDR1 SGDLS, CDR2 YYNGEE. This CDR3 spans 15 amino acids. The CDR3 DNA is TGTGCCAGCAGCCTCGGTAGCGGGGGGTCCAATGAGCAGTTCTTC. This encodes CASSLGSGGSNEQFF.

The chain joins TRBV4-1 to TRBJ1-2; a weak D match, TRBD1 (6 bases). The CDR3 consists of 16 residues. Germline CDR1 is MGHRA and CDR2 is YSYEKL. V lost 0 bases and J 3 bases, leaving 14 bases between the germline ends. The CDR3 region has the DNA TGCGCCAGCAGCCAAGATACAGGGTTCAACCACTATGGCTACACCTTC. This codes for CASSQDTGFNHYGYTF.

The chain links TRBV7-3 to TRBJ2-1; 12 bases agree with TRBD2. The V gene end was trimmed by 5 bases and the J gene end by 8 bases; junction bases not matched to a gene: 10. The CDR3 length is 16 residues. Germline CDR1 SGHTA, CDR2 FQGTGA. The CDR3 DNA follows: TGTGCCAGCAGCCCCTTTCCTAGCGGGGGGGCGTATGAGCAGTTCTTC. Translation: CASSPFPSGGAYEQFF.

This clone was recorded once. CDR3 residues: CASSQDSGIIGEQYF. The CDR3 nucleotides are TGCGCCAGCAGCCAAGATAGCGGGATTATTGGCGAGCAGTACTTC. This chain connects TRBV4-1 to TRBJ2-7; 8 nucleotides align to TRBD2. CDR1 and CDR2 (germline): MGHRA, YSYEKL. The V gene end was trimmed by 0 bases and the J gene end by 6 bases; junction bases not matched to a gene: 7. The CDR3 totals 15 residues.

The rearrangement joins TRBV7-2 to TRBJ2-5; TRBD2 is a possible D gene (5 bases). The CDR3 runs to 15 residues. The germline CDR1 and CDR2 sequences are SGHTA and FQGNSA. The V and J ends lost 1 base and 5 bases respectively, with 14 bases between them. The CDR3 nucleotides read TGTGCCAGCAGCTTAGTTAGGGAGATTAAGGAGACCCAGTACTTC. As protein: CASSLVREIKETQYF.

The chain carries TRBV6-5 and TRBJ2-5; 7 bases align to TRBD2. CDR3 length: 14 amino acids. Germline V gives CDR1 MNHEY, CDR2 SVGAGI. The ends lost 4 bases at V and 2 bases at J; junction bases unmatched: 4. CDR3 region: CASSWGGDQETQYF. CDR3 sequence (DNA): TGTGCCAGCAGTTGGGGAGGGGATCAAGAGACCCAGTACTTC.

V usage is TRBV4-1 and J usage is TRBJ2-1; perhaps TRBD1 as D (5 bases). This CDR3 comprises 16 residues. The V end lost 1 base, the J end lost 0 bases, and 10 bases lay between the germline ends. Germline assignment: CDR1 MGHRA and CDR2 YSYEKL. CDR3 sequence (DNA): TGCGCCAGCAGCCAAGGAACAGGAAACTCCTACAATGAGCAGTTCTTC. Translated, it gives CASSQGTGNSYNEQFF.

The gene calls are TRBV19 and TRBJ1-2; 7 nucleotides agree with TRBD1. This CDR3 has 12 residues. V lost 7 bases to trimming and J lost 4 bases; unmatched junction nucleotides: 3. Germline values: CDR1 LNHDA, CDR2 SQIVND (reference sequence). The CDR3 DNA reads TGTGCCAGTACCCGGGACAGCTATGGCTACACCTTC. This translates into CASTRDSYGYTF.

Only a few counts were recorded for this clone. This chain joins TRBV5-1 and TRBJ1-6; D is perhaps TRBD1 (5 bases). The CDR3 runs to 13 residues. V lost 0 bases to trimming and J lost 14 bases, with 12 bases between them. Germline V gene data show CDR1 as SGHRS and CDR2 as YFSETQ. CDR3 loop: CASSLGPQGTLHF. DNA of the CDR3: TGCGCCAGCAGCTTGGGCCCCCAGGGCACCCTCCACTTT.

The CDR3 DNA reads as TGTGCCAGCAGTTTAAAGGGCGGGAACGAGCAGTACTTC. This encodes CASSLKGGNEQYF. The chain carries TRBV28 and TRBJ2-7; D is perhaps TRBD2 (6 bases). Trimming pared 2 bases from V and 5 bases from J, leaving 10 bases between. Looked up from germline, CDR1 is MDHEN and CDR2 is SYDVKM. This CDR3 comprises 13 residues. The variable domain in full, completed from reference TRBV28 and TRBJ2-7, reads DVKVTQSSRYLVKRTGEKVFLECVQDMDHENMFWYRQDPGLGLRLIYFSYDVKMKEKGDIPEGYSVSREKKERFSLILESASTNQTSMYLCASSLKGGNEQYFGPGTRLTVT.

This clone has more than one count but fewer than ten. The J gene is TRBJ1-2, the V gene TRBV6-1; D is unresolved. V gave up 1 base and J gave up 1 base, with 10 bases separating them. The CDR3 contains 15 residues. Germline V gene sequence: CDR1 MNHNS, CDR2 SASEGT. CDR3: CASSEVSGLNYGYTF. CDR3 DNA: TGTGCCAGCAGTGAAGTCTCAGGACTTAACTATGGCTACACCTTC.

The chain employs TRBV9 and TRBJ1-5; TRBD1 matches at 9 bases. Per germline, CDR1 SGDLS and CDR2 YYNGEE. V shed 3 bases and J 9 bases; nucleotides not matched to a gene: 10. The CDR3 is 15 residues long. CDR3 sequence: CASSEGGDRVWPQHF. The CDR3 DNA is TGTGCCAGCAGCGAGGGGGGGGACAGGGTTTGGCCCCAGCATTTT. The full variable domain, with the rest looked up from reference TRBV9 and TRBJ1-5, is DSGVTQTPKHLITATGQRVTLRCSPRSGDLSVYWYQQSLDQGLQFLIQYYNGEERAKGNILERFSAQQFPDLHSELNLSSLELGDSALYFCASSEGGDRVWPQHFGDGTRLSIL.

V is TRBV7-9 and J is TRBJ2-2; the match to TRBD2 covers 8 bases. Trimming at V came to 5 bases and at J to 6 bases, leaving 2 bases not matched to a gene. Germline CDR1 and CDR2: SEHNR and FQNEAQ (reference sequence). CDR3 length: 13 amino acids. The CDR3 bases are TGTGCCAGCAGCCGGACTAGCTCCGGGGAGCTGTTTTTT. Its protein product is CASSRTSSGELFF.

The sample holds a few counts of this clone. The chain combines TRBV7-2 with TRBJ2-7; perhaps TRBD1 as D (5 bases). CDR3 size: 13 residues. The germline V gene has CDR1 SGHTA and CDR2 FQGNSA. V gave up 5 bases and J gave up 1 base, with 9 bases separating them. The CDR3 DNA sequence: TGTGCCAGCAGCCGGCAGGGTTCCTACGAGCAGTACTTC. It is translated as CASSRQGSYEQYF.

The chain joins TRBV5-5 to TRBJ1-1; possible D gene TRBD1, 5 bases. The germline CDR1 and CDR2 sequences are SGHKS and YYEKEE (reference sequence). CDR3 length: 13 residues. Trimming removed 1 base from V and 4 bases from J, with 8 bases in between. The CDR3 loop reads CASSLTRATEAFF. The CDR3 bases are TGTGCCAGCAGCTTGACCAGGGCCACTGAAGCTTTCTTT.

The rearrangement joins TRBV18 to TRBJ2-3, with 7 bases lining up with TRBD2. This CDR3 comprises 15 residues. J lost 3 bases, V lost 3 bases, and 6 bases had no gene match. Germline V gives CDR1 KGHSH, CDR2 LQKENI. The CDR3 reads CASSPSAGVTDTQYF. CDR3 DNA: TGTGCCAGCTCACCTTCGGCGGGAGTAACAGATACGCAGTATTTT.

Only a few counts were recorded for this clone. The J gene is TRBJ1-2, the V gene TRBV29-1; TRBD1 is a possible D gene (5 bases). V lost 3 bases and J lost 6, with 11 bases in between. Germline V gives CDR1 SQVTM, CDR2 ANQGSEA. This CDR3 is built from 12 residues. CDR3 in amino acids: CSVEGQGNGYTF. The DNA of the CDR3 is TGCAGCGTTGAGGGCCAGGGTAATGGCTACACCTTC.

The chain combines TRBV19 with TRBJ2-5; 7 bases map to TRBD1. Per the germline V gene, CDR1 is LNHDA and CDR2 is SQIVND (reference sequence). CDR3 length: 16 residues. Trimming took 4 bases from V and 6 from J; bases not matched to a gene: 14. CDR3 protein: CASSKSGTASVQTQYF. Written as DNA, the CDR3 is TGTGCCAGTAGTAAATCCGGGACAGCGTCCGTGCAGACCCAGTACTTC.

J is TRBJ2-7 and V is TRBV28; D might be TRBD1 (6 bases). The CDR3 totals 11 residues. V lost 6 bases, J lost 6 bases, and 9 bases lay in between. Germline-derived CDR1 and CDR2 are MDHEN and SYDVKM. CDR3 sequence: CASSLGGEQYF. CDR3 coding DNA: TGTGCCAGCAGCCTAGGGGGCGAGCAGTACTTC.